Listed here are 32 T cell receptor beta chains from one sample, sequenced in a study of cytomegalovirus exposure and HLA in healthy donors. TCRdb's table, derived via immunoSEQ multiplex PCR, lists solely in-frame clones and lacks some. The sample carries 40,000 to 60,000 clones, 94% recorded once. The source material was PBMCs. The receptor set was obtained from a woman aged 18-29 years in good health and CMV-seropositive.

The V gene is TRBV19, the J gene TRBJ2-5; unclear D gene. The V end was cut by 5 bases, the J end by 1 base, with 8 bases between. The length of the CDR3 is 13 residues. Germline assignment: CDR1 LNHDA and CDR2 SQIVND (reference sequence). The CDR3 loop reads CASSVAFQETQYF. The CDR3 nucleotides are TGTGCCAGTAGTGTGGCTTTCCAAGAGACCCAGTACTTC.

V gene TRBV7-3 combines with J gene TRBJ2-1; the D gene is possibly TRBD1 (6 bases). Germline-derived CDR1 and CDR2 are SGHTA and FQGTGA. V shed 2 bases and J shed 9 bases, with 11 bases lying between them. The CDR3 loop spans 13 amino acids. CDR3 protein: CASSLLGAREQFF. In nucleotides, the CDR3 is TGTGCCAGCAGCTTACTGGGGGCTCGTGAGCAGTTCTTC. The entire variable domain, with the rest obtained from reference TRBV7-3 and TRBJ2-1, is as follows: GAGVSQTPSNKVTEKGKYVELRCDPISGHTALYWYRQSLGQGPEFLIYFQGTGAADDSGLPNDRFFAVRPEGSVSTLKIQRTERGDSAVYLCASSLLGAREQFFGPGTRLTVL.

V gene TRBV18 combines with J gene TRBJ1-1; 7 nucleotides match TRBD1. The CDR3 is 17 residues long. Germline V gene sequence: CDR1 KGHSH, CDR2 LQKENI. V lost 0 bases, J lost 2 bases, and 9 bases stayed unmatched. CDR3 residues: CASSPPWAGGRNTEAFF. CDR3 DNA: TGTGCCAGCTCACCACCGTGGGCAGGGGGTCGAAACACTGAAGCTTTCTTT. The full variable domain, completed using reference TRBV18 and TRBJ1-1, is NAGVMQNPRHLVRRRGQEARLRCSPMKGHSHVYWYRQLPEEGLKFMVYLQKENIIDESGMPKERFSAEFPKEGPSILRIQQVVRGDSAAYFCASSPPWAGGRNTEAFFGQGTRLTVV.

The chain has TRBV9 and TRBJ2-1; TRBD2 aligns across 9 bases. The V gene's germline CDR1 is SGDLS and CDR2 YYNGEE. CDR3 length equals 16 residues. V lost 2 bases, J lost 7 bases, and 10 bases stayed unmatched. The CDR3 nucleotides are TGTGCCAGCAGCGTCCTCCCGGGACTAGCTACGAATGAGCAGTTCTTC. As protein: CASSVLPGLATNEQFF.

The chain carries TRBV9 and TRBJ2-5, with 10 positions matching TRBD2. This CDR3 is built from 14 residues. After removal of 4 bases from V and 2 bases from J, the junction contained 2 bases not matched to a gene. From germline, CDR1 is SGDLS and CDR2 YYNGEE. CDR3 sequence reads: CASSSSGGQETQYF. CDR3 DNA: TGTGCCAGCAGCTCTAGCGGGGGACAAGAGACCCAGTACTTC.

This chain connects TRBV14 to TRBJ2-1; TRBD1 matches 7 bases. CDR3 size: 19 residues. Germline V gives CDR1 SGHDN, CDR2 FVKESK. V dropped 0 bases and J dropped 4; count of bases not matched to a gene: 15. The CDR3, as DNA: TGTGCCAGCAGCCAAGATCGTCCGGACAGGTGGAGTAGTTACAATGAGCAGTTCTTC. Residues: CASSQDRPDRWSSYNEQFF.

The chain carries TRBV4-3 and TRBJ2-3; 8 bases match TRBD2. Looked up from germline, CDR1 is LGHNA and CDR2 is YSLEER. V lost 4 bases to trimming and J lost 6 bases; unmatched junction nucleotides: 6. The CDR3 is made up of 14 amino acids. CDR3 in amino acids: CASSPRGGEDTQYF. The CDR3 nucleotides read TGCGCCAGCAGCCCTCGGGGGGGTGAGGATACGCAGTATTTT.

The V gene is TRBV29-1, the J gene TRBJ2-1; 10 bases match TRBD2. This CDR3 is built from 15 residues. V was pared by 5 bases and J by 4 bases, with 8 bases of the junction left unmatched. CDR1 is SQVTM and CDR2 is ANQGSEA in the germline V gene. The CDR3: CSVKSGRASYNEQFF. DNA for the CDR3: TGCAGCGTTAAAAGCGGGAGGGCCTCGTACAATGAGCAGTTCTTC.

V and J are TRBV27 and TRBJ1-5, with 7 bases matching TRBD1. In germline, CDR1 is MNHEY, CDR2 SMNVEV (reference sequence). With 10 bases clipped from V and 4 bases from J, the junction kept 10 bases outside the gene matches. The CDR3 totals 14 residues. CDR3 sequence: CAIHDRDSNQPQHF. Here the CDR3 DNA reads TGTGCCATCCACGACCGGGACAGTAATCAGCCCCAGCATTTT.

The V gene is TRBV5-4, the J gene TRBJ2-2; 14 nucleotides agree with TRBD2. Germline V gene data show CDR1 as SGHNT and CDR2 as YYREEE (reference sequence). The ends lost 4 bases at V and 6 bases at J; junction bases unmatched: 5. CDR3 length: 16 amino acids. Here the CDR3 DNA reads TGTGCCAGCAGCCCCGGGACTAGCGGGAGCGCCGGGGAGCTGTTTTTT. This codes for CASSPGTSGSAGELFF.

The chain joins TRBV11-2 to TRBJ1-2; maybe TRBD1 (5 bases). CDR1 and CDR2 from the germline V gene are SGHAT and FQNNGV. The ends were cut back, 5 bases at V and 4 bases at J, with 14 bases in the middle. The CDR3 is 14 residues long. CDR3 protein: CASSPEGLLYGYTF. The CDR3 DNA reads TGTGCCAGCAGCCCAGAGGGACTGCTCTATGGCTACACCTTC.

This chain joins TRBV6-4 and TRBJ2-2, with 8 bases matching TRBD1. V lost 4 bases and J lost 7; bases outside the gene matches: 8. Germline V CDR1 and CDR2: MRHNA, SNTAGT. This CDR3 contains 15 residues. CDR3 bases: TGTGCCAGCAGTGTTGTCAGGGGGCCCATCGGGGAGCTGTTTTTT. This sequence encodes CASSVVRGPIGELFF.

V is TRBV19 and J is TRBJ2-1; 8 bases line up with TRBD1. Unmatched junction bases numbered 4, after V lost 2 bases and J lost 1 base. The CDR3 has 16 amino acids. The germline V gene has CDR1 LNHDA and CDR2 SQIVND (reference sequence). For the CDR3, the DNA is TGTGCCAGTAGTATACAGGGGGCGCGGTCCTACAATGAGCAGTTCTTC. It specifies CASSIQGARSYNEQFF.

V gene TRBV15 combines with J gene TRBJ1-2, with D perhaps matching TRBD1 (6 bases). From germline, CDR1 is LNHNV and CDR2 YYDKDF (reference sequence). Trimming cost V 5 bases and J 5 bases, with 18 bases left between them. The CDR3 spans 15 residues. CDR3 amino acids: CATSPTGSELYGYTF. CDR3 coding DNA: TGTGCCACCAGCCCGACAGGTTCCGAATTATATGGCTACACCTTC.

The rearrangement uses TRBV6-1 and TRBJ1-1; the D is unclear. The V end lost 6 bases, the J end lost 1 base, and 9 bases lay between the germline ends. Germline V gene sequence: CDR1 MNHNS, CDR2 SASEGT. This CDR3 is built from 13 residues. The CDR3 DNA sequence: TGTGCCAGCAGACAAGGAGAGAACACTGAAGCTTTCTTT. Translating gives CASRQGENTEAFF.

The chain combines TRBV10-2 with TRBJ1-1; D possibly corresponds to TRBD1 (5 bases). This CDR3 is 18 amino acids long. V was pared by 6 bases and J by 6 bases, with 29 bases between. Germline V lookup: CDR1 WSHSY, CDR2 SAAADI. The CDR3 region has the DNA TGCGCCAGCAGCTTCGTACCCCAGTGGGGGGGGAAAAGCCCTGAAGCTTTCTTT. Translating gives CASSFVPQWGGKSPEAFF.

This chain links TRBV7-3 with TRBJ2-1; TRBD2 aligns across 9 bases. V was clipped by 5 bases and J by 8 bases; unmatched bases: 7. This CDR3 region has 14 residues. CDR1 and CDR2 from the germline V gene are SGHTA and FQGTGA. Here the CDR3 reads CASSPSSGNDEQFF. The DNA for the CDR3 is TGTGCCAGCAGCCCCTCTAGCGGGAACGATGAGCAGTTCTTC.

This rearrangement joins TRBV29-1 to TRBJ2-3, with 8 bases matching TRBD2. Germline CDR1 reads SQVTM; CDR2 reads ANQGSEA. This CDR3 is built from 17 residues. V lost 6 bases, J lost 2 bases, and 16 bases stayed unmatched. CDR3 residues: CSVHIDGAGGPTDTQYF. In DNA, the CDR3 is TGCAGCGTCCACATCGATGGGGCGGGAGGACCCACAGATACGCAGTATTTT.

The genes are TRBV7-9 and TRBJ2-3; the match to TRBD1 covers 7 bases. Trimming removed 3 bases from V and 10 bases from J; junction bases left unmatched: 10. The CDR3 has 14 residues. Per germline, CDR1 SEHNR and CDR2 FQNEAQ (reference sequence). The CDR3 spells CASSLAQGTSSQYF. For the CDR3, the DNA is TGTGCCAGCAGCTTGGCACAGGGGACATCGTCGCAGTATTTT.

The CDR3 DNA reads as TGTGCCAGTAGTATAGATCTGGGCAGGGCGAACACTGAAGCTTTCTTT. It specifies CASSIDLGRANTEAFF. The rearrangement uses TRBV19 and TRBJ1-1; perhaps TRBD1 as D (5 bases). Trimming removed 0 bases from V and 1 base from J, with 12 bases in between. Germline V gene lookup returns CDR1 LNHDA and CDR2 SQIVND (reference sequence). The CDR3 runs 16 residues.

V gene TRBV5-1 combines with J gene TRBJ2-7; D remains ambiguous. This CDR3 is built from 13 residues. With 0 bases removed from V and 3 bases from J, the gap between germline ends came to 7 bases. Per the germline V gene, CDR1 is SGHRS and CDR2 is YFSETQ. In DNA form, the CDR3 reads TGCGCCAGCAGCTTGGAATCGGGCTACGAGCAGTACTTC. Protein sequence: CASSLESGYEQYF.

The chain employs TRBV27 and TRBJ2-7, with 9 positions matching TRBD1. J gave up 3 bases and V 5 bases, and 14 bases lay outside the gene matches. Germline V gene sequence: CDR1 MNHEY, CDR2 SMNVEV (reference sequence). The CDR3 runs to 17 residues. This CDR3 is CASSHRTGDTPYYEQYF. In DNA form, the CDR3 reads TGTGCCAGCAGTCACCGGACAGGGGACACACCCTACTACGAGCAGTACTTC.

CDR3 amino acids: CASMGGRNEQYF. The CDR3 DNA follows: TGCGCCAGCATGGGGGGGCGAAACGAGCAGTACTTC. This rearrangement joins TRBV4-1 to TRBJ2-7, with D perhaps matching TRBD2 (7 bases). Germline loops: CDR1 MGHRA, CDR2 YSYEKL. V lost 7 bases and J 5 bases, leaving 12 bases between the germline ends. The CDR3 is 12 residues long.

The chain uses TRBV7-8 and TRBJ1-2, with 7 positions matching TRBD1. The CDR3 is made up of 16 amino acids. V trimming: 0 bases; J trimming: 3 bases; junction bases outside the gene matches: 7. The germline V gene has CDR1 SGHVS and CDR2 FQNEAQ. The CDR3 sequence is CASSLAQQGRDYGYTF. For the CDR3, the DNA is TGTGCCAGCAGCTTAGCTCAACAGGGGCGAGACTATGGCTACACCTTC.

J is TRBJ2-3 and V is TRBV7-9; 10 positions agree with TRBD2. This CDR3 comprises 14 residues. Germline V lookup: CDR1 SEHNR, CDR2 FQNEAQ (reference sequence). J lost 4 bases, V lost 4 bases, and 2 bases had no gene match. In nucleotides, the CDR3 is TGTGCCAGCAGCTCGGGACTAGCGTCAGATACGCAGTATTTT. Translation gives CASSSGLASDTQYF. Complete variable domain (other parts from reference TRBV7-9 and TRBJ2-3): DTGVSQNPRHKITKRGQNVTFRCDPISEHNRLYWYRQTLGQGPEFLTYFQNEAQLEKSRLLSDRFSAERPKGSFSTLEIQRTEQGDSAMYLCASSSGLASDTQYFGPGTRLTVL.

This clone appeared a single time. The genes are TRBV7-9 and TRBJ2-5; the D is unclear. Germline CDR1 and CDR2: SEHNR and FQNEAQ (reference sequence). The CDR3 spans 11 residues. Trimming pared 5 bases from V and 2 bases from J, leaving 3 bases between. The CDR3 bases are TGTGCCAGCAGCCCGCAAGAGACCCAGTACTTC. Translating gives CASSPQETQYF.

The chain links TRBV14 to TRBJ2-7; D uncertain. The CDR3 covers 13 residues. CDR1 is SGHDN and CDR2 is FVKESK in the germline V gene. The V and J ends lost 1 base and 5 bases respectively, with 9 bases between them. CDR3 coding DNA: TGTGCCAGCAGCCAAGGTCTCCGCGACGAGCAGTACTTC. It codes for CASSQGLRDEQYF.

The rearrangement links TRBV6-5 to TRBJ1-2; 10 bases map to TRBD1. The V and J ends lost 4 bases and 8 bases, in that order; junction bases with no gene match: 4. The CDR3 is made up of 13 amino acids. Per germline, CDR1 MNHEY and CDR2 SVGAGI. CDR3 nucleotide sequence: TGTGCCAGCAGTTGGGACAGGGGCTTAGGCTACACCTTC. Translation gives CASSWDRGLGYTF.

The CDR3 protein is CASSIEEGLALNEQFF. For the CDR3, the DNA is TGTGCCAGTAGTATAGAAGAGGGACTAGCCCTAAATGAGCAGTTCTTC. V and J are TRBV19 and TRBJ2-1; 9 bases are a match to TRBD2. The CDR3 has 16 residues. The V gene end was trimmed by 0 bases and the J gene end by 7 bases; junction bases not matched to a gene: 7. Germline V gene lookup returns CDR1 LNHDA and CDR2 SQIVND (reference sequence).

The rearrangement uses TRBV21-1 and TRBJ2-2; the listed D gene, TRBD2, was not tested against the DNA. TRBV21-1 is flagged as a pseudogene. CDR3 length equals 17 residues. As DNA, the CDR3 is TGTGCCAGCAGCAAATCTCTAACTAGCGGGAGGGGCGGGGAGCTGTTTTTT. This gives the protein CASSKSLTSGRGGELFF.

CDR3 region: CASSLDLQPQHF. CDR3 nucleotide sequence: TGTGCCAGCAGCTTAGACCTACAGCCCCAGCATTTT. The V call is TRBV7-2, the J call TRBJ1-5; D unresolved. The CDR3 covers 12 residues. CDR1 SGHTA and CDR2 FQGNSA come from the germline V gene. The V and J ends lost 1 base and 7 bases respectively, with 5 bases between them.

J is TRBJ2-3 and V is TRBV5-8; 9 bases are shared with TRBD1. CDR3 length equals 16 residues. CDR1 is SGHTS, CDR2 YDEGEE, per germline. The junction had 6 bases not matched to a gene; V was cut back by 4 bases and J by 0 bases. CDR3 DNA sequence: TGTGCCAGCAGCCAGGGGGACAGGGTTAGCACAGATACGCAGTATTTT. Protein sequence: CASSQGDRVSTDTQYF.